This T cell receptor (beta chain) appears in the sequencing data of a study of beta chain features in type 1 diabetes. The study, taken as a whole, reports: Any HLA type influence on TCRB rearrangement was left unresolved here. Within the patient group, naive, central memory and Treg TCRB repertoires appeared more similar to each other than within healthy donors. All four CD4+ subsets from Type 1 diabetes patients carried moderately but significantly shorter TCRB CDR3s.

Points on this clone: The antigen is not known.

The whole isolated RNA underwent reverse transcription, so sequencing captured expressed TCRB transcripts. Assay: immunoSEQ multiplex PCR; the TCRdb copy retains only in-frame clones and omits some. The top ten clones hold less than 0.65% of a sample with under 130,000 clones, around 30% of them seen once. CDR3 length equals 15 residues. CDR1 and CDR2 from the germline V gene are MNHEY and SMNVEV (reference sequence). Deletions cut 6 bases from V and 7 bases from J, with 22 bases between. The TCR originated in a woman aged 18-35 years with type 1 diabetes. The V gene is TRBV27, the J gene TRBJ2-7; TRBD2 might be the D (5 bases). The sample consisted of central memory CD4+ T cells from blood. The CDR3 region has the DNA TGTGCCAGCAGACTTAACGGGATGATAAGGGCAGAGCAGTACTTC. It encodes CASRLNGMIRAEQYF.